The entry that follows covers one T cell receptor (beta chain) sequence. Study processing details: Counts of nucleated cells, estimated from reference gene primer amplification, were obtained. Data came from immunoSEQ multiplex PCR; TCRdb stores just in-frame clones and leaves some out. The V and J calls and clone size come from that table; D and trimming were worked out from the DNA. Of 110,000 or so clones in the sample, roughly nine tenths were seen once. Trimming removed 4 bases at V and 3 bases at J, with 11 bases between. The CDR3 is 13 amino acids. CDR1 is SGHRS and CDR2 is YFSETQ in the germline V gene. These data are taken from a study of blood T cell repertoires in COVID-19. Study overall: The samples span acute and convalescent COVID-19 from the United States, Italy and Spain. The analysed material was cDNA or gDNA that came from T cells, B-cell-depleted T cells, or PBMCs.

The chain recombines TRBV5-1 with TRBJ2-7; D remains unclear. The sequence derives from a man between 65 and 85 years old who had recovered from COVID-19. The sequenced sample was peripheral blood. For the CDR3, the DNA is TGCGCCAGCAGCACCGGAGAATTCTACGAGCAGTACTTC. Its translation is CASSTGEFYEQYF.